The entry below gives a single T cell receptor beta chain sequence along with its context. Its antigen is unknown. This entry comes from a study of cytomegalovirus exposure and HLA in healthy donors. Study-level findings and limits: The authors listed 150 or so TCR beta chains as cytomegalovirus-associated.

Some clones are missing from TCRdb's copy, which holds only in-frame ones; the method was immunoSEQ multiplex PCR. In the table there are 150,000 to 200,000 clones, about 82% of which are singletons. The CDR3 is 17 amino acids. Trimming removed 1 base at V and 2 bases at J, with 16 bases between. Germline assignment: CDR1 SGHRS and CDR2 YFSETQ. This receptor was taken from a woman aged 18-29 years in good health and CMV-seronegative. Specimen: PBMCs. The chain carries TRBV5-1 and TRBJ2-1, with D possibly being TRBD2 (6 bases). Here the CDR3 reads CASSLRRGTVAYNEQFF. CDR3 bases: TGCGCCAGCAGCTTGAGGCGCGGGACCGTTGCCTACAATGAGCAGTTCTTC.